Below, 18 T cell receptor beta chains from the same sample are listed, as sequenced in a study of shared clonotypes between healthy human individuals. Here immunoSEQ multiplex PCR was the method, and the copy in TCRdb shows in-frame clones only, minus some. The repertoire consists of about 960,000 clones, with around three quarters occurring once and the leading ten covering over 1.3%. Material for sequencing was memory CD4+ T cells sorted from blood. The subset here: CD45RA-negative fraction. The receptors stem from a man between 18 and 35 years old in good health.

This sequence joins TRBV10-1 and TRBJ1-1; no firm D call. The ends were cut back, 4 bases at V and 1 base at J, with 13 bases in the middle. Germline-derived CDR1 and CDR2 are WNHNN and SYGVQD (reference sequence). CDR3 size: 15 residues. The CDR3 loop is CASSGAQKGNTEAFF. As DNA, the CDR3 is TGCGCCAGCAGTGGGGCCCAGAAAGGGAACACTGAAGCTTTCTTT.

For the CDR3, the DNA is TGTGCCTGGACCCCAGGCCCGAAGTTTGAAAAACTGTTTTTT. Amino acid sequence: CAWTPGPKFEKLFF. The rearrangement uses TRBV30 and TRBJ1-4, with D unresolved. Looked up from germline, CDR1 is GTSNPN and CDR2 is SVGIG (reference sequence). This CDR3 is built from 14 residues. V was pared by 4 bases and J by 7 bases, with 16 bases between.

The CDR3: CAWSLNEGNIQYF. The CDR3 nucleotides read TGTGCCTGGAGCCTTAATGAAGGGAACATTCAGTACTTC. The rearrangement joins TRBV30 to TRBJ2-4; no firm D call. V was trimmed by 3 bases and J by 7 bases, leaving 13 bases between them. The CDR3 consists of 13 residues. Germline V gene lookup returns CDR1 GTSNPN and CDR2 SVGIG (reference sequence).

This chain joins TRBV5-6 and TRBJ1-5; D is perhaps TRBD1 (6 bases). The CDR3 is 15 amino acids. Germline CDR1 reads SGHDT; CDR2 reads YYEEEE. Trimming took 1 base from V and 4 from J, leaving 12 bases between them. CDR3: CASSLRGGMNQPQHF. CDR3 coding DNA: TGTGCCAGCAGCTTGAGAGGGGGGATGAATCAGCCCCAGCATTTT.

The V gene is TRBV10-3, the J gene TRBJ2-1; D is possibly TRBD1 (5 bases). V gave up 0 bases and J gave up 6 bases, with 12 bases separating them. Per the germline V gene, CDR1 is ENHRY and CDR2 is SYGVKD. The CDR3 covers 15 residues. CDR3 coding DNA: TGTGCCATCAGTGAGTCTCCGGACAAGGTCAATGAGCAGTTCTTC. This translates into CAISESPDKVNEQFF.

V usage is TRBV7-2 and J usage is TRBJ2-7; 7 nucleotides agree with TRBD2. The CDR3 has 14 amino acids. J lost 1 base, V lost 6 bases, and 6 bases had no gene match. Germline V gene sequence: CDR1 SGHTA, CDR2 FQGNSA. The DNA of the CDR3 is TGTGCCAGCAGGATCGGACTAGAATCCTACGAGCAGTACTTC. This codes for CASRIGLESYEQYF.

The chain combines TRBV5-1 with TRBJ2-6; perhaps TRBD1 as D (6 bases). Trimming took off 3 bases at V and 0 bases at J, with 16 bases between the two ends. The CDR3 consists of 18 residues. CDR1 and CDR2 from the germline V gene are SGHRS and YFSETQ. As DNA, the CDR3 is TGCGCCAGCAGCTGGGGGCCGCACCAAGGCTCTGGGGCCAACGTCCTGACTTTC. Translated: CASSWGPHQGSGANVLTF.

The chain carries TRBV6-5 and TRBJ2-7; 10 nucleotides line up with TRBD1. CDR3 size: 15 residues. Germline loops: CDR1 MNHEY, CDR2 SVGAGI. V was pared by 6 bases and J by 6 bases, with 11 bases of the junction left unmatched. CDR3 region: CASSNRDRGPGEQYF. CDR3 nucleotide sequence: TGTGCCAGCAGCAATAGGGACAGGGGCCCGGGCGAGCAGTACTTC.

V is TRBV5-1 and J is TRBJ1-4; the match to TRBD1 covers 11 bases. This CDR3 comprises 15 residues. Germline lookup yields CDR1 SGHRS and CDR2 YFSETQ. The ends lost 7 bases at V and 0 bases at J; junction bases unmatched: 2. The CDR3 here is CASGQGASTNEKLFF. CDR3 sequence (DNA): TGCGCCAGCGGACAGGGGGCATCAACTAATGAAAAACTGTTTTTT.

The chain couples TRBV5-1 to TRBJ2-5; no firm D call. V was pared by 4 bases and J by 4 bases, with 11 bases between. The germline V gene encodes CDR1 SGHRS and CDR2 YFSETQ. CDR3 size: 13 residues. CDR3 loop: CASSRDIAETQYF. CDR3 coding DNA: TGCGCCAGCAGCCGAGATATCGCAGAGACCCAGTACTTC.

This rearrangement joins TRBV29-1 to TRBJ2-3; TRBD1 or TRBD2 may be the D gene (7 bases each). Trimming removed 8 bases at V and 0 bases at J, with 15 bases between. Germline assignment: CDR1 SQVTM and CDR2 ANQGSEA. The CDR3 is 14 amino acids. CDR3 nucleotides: TGCAGCTCAGGGGGGGTCACTAGCACAGATACGCAGTATTTT. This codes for CSSGGVTSTDTQYF.

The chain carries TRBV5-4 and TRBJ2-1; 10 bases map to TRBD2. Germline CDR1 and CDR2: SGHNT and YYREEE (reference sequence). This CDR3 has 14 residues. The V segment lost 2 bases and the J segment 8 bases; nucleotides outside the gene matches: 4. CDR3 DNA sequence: TGTGCCAGCAGCTTAACGAGCGGGGGGGATGAGCAGTTCTTC. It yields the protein CASSLTSGGDEQFF.

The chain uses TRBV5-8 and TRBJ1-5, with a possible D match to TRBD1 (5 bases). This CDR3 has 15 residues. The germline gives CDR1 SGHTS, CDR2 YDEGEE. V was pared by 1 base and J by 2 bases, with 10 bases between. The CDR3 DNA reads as TGTGCCAGCAGCTTGTACGGGGACGGCAATCAGCCCCAGCATTTT. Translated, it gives CASSLYGDGNQPQHF.

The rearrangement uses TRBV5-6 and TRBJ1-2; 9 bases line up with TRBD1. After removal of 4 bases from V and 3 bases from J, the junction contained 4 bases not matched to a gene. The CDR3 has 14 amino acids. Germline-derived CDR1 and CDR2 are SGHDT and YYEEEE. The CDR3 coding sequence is TGTGCCAGCAGCCCACAGGGGGCCCACTATGGCTACACCTTC. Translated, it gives CASSPQGAHYGYTF. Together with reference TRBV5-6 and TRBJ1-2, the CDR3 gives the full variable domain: DAGVTQSPTHLIKTRGQQVTLRCSPKSGHDTVSWYQQALGQGPQFIFQYYEEEERQRGNFPDRFSGHQFPNYSSELNVNALLLGDSALYLCASSPQGAHYGYTFGSGTRLTVV.

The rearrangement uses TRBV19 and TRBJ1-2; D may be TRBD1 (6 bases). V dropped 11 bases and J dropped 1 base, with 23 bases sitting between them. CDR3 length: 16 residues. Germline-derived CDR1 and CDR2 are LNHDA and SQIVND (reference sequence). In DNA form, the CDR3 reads TGTGCCTCACAGGGCCCCTCCAGGGACCATAACTATGGCTACACCTTC. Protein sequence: CASQGPSRDHNYGYTF. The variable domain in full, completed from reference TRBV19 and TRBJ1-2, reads DGGITQSPKYLFRKEGQNVTLSCEQNLNHDAMYWYRQDPGQGLRLIYYSQIVNDFQKGDIAEGYSVSREKKESFPLTVTSAQKNPTAFYLCASQGPSRDHNYGYTFGSGTRLTVV.

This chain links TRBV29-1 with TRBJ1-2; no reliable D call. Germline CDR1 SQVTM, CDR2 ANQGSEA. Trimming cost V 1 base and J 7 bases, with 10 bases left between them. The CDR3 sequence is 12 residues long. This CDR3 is CSVEGTAFGYTF. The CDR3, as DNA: TGCAGCGTTGAAGGGACGGCCTTTGGCTACACCTTC.

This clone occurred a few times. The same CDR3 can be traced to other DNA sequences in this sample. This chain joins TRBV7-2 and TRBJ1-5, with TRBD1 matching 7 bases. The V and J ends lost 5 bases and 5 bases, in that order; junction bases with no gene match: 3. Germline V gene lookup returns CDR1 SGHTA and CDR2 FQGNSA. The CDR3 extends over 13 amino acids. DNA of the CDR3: TGTGCCAGCAGCCCCAGGGGGGATCAGCCCCAGCATTTT. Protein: CASSPRGDQPQHF.

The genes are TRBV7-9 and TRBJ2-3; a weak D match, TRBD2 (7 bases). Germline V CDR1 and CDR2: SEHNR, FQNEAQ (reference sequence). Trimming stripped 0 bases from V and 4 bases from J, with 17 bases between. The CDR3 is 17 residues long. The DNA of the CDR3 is TGTGCCAGCAGCTTAGCCCGTGGGGGGGCCGGGGCAGATACGCAGTATTTT. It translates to CASSLARGGAGADTQYF.